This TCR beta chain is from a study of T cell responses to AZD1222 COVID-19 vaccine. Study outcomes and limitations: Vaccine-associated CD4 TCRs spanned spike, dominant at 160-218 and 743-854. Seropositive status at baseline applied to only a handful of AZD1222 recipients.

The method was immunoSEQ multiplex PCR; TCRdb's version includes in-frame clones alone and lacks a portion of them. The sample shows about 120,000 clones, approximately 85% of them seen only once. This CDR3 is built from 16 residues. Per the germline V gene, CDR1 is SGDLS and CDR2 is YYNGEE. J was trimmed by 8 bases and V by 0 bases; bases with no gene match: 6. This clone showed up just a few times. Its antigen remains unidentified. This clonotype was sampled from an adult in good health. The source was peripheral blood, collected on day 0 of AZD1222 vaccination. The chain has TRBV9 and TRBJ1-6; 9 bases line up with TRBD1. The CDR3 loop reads CASSVVSGQGHSPLHF. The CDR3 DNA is TGTGCCAGCAGCGTAGTTTCGGGACAGGGCCATTCACCCCTCCACTTT.